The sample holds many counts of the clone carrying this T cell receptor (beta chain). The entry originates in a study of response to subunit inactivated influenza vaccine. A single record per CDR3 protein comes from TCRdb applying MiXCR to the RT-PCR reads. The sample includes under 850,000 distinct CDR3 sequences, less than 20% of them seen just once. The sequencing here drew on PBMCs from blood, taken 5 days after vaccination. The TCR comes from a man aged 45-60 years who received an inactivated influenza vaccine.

This CDR3 is CAWSRTGGGDEQFF. The CDR3 nucleotides read TGTGCCTGGAGCCGGACAGGGGGCGGCGATGAGCAGTTCTTC. The gene calls are TRBV30 and TRBJ2-1; 11 positions match TRBD1. CDR1 GTSNPN and CDR2 SVGIG come from the germline V gene (reference sequence). The V segment lost 3 bases and the J segment 8 bases; nucleotides outside the gene matches: 6. The length of the CDR3 is 14 residues.